This T cell receptor (beta chain) was sequenced in a study of T cell changes during pregnancy in multiple sclerosis. The protocol was immunoSEQ multiplex PCR, while the TCRdb copy is restricted to in-frame clones and leaves out a portion. Of about 31,000 clones listed, approximately 91% are singletons. The sequencing used CD8+ T cells from peripheral blood mononuclear cells, collected in the second trimester of pregnancy. This receptor was taken from a female donor with multiple sclerosis, enrolled in a pregnancy study.

The CDR3 DNA is TGTGCCAGCAGCACCCGGACTAGCGGGATCGCGGGGTACGAGCAGTACTTC. Amino acid sequence: CASSTRTSGIAGYEQYF. The genes are TRBV13 and TRBJ2-7; 12 bases are shared with TRBD2. This CDR3 spans 17 amino acids. Unmatched junction bases numbered 12, after V lost 5 bases and J lost 4 bases. Germline V gene lookup returns CDR1 PRHDT and CDR2 FYEKMQ (reference sequence).